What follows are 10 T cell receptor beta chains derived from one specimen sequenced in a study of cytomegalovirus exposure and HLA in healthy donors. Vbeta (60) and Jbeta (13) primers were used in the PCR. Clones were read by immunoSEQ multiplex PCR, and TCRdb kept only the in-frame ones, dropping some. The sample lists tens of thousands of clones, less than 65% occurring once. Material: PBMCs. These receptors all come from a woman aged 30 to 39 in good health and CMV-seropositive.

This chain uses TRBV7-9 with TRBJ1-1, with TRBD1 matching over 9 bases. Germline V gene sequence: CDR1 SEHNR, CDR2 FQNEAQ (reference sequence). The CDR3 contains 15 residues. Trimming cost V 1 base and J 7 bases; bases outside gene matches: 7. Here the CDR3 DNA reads TGTGCCAGCAGCTTAGAGGGGGGACAGGGAAGTGAAGCTTTCTTT. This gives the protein CASSLEGGQGSEAFF.

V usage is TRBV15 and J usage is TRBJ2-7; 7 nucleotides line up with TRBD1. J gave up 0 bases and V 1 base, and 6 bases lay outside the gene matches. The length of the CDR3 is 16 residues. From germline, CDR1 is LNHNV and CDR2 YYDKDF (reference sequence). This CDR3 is CATSRATGDSSYEQYF. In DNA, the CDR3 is TGTGCCACCAGCAGAGCCACCGGGGACAGCTCCTACGAGCAGTACTTC.

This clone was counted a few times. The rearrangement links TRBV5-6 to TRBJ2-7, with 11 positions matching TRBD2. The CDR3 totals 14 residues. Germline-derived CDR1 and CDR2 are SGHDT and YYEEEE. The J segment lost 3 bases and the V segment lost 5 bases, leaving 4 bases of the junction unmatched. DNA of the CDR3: TGTGCCAGCAGAATGGGACTAGCGGACTACGAGCAGTACTTC. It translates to CASRMGLADYEQYF.

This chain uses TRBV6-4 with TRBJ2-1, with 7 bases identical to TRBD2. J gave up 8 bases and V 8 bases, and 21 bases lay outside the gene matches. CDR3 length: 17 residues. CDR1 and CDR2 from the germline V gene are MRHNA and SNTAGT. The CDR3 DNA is TGTGCCAGCCCCTCACTCCGGGACTACCTCTTCCACGATGAGCAGTTCTTC. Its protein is CASPSLRDYLFHDEQFF.

CDR3 coding DNA: TGCGCCAGCAGCCAGGATACCTTGGCAGGGAGGGCGTACGAGCAGTACTTC. This gives the protein CASSQDTLAGRAYEQYF. The V gene is TRBV4-1, the J gene TRBJ2-7, with TRBD2 identical over 7 bases. CDR1 MGHRA and CDR2 YSYEKL come from the germline V gene. The J segment lost 4 bases and the V segment lost 3 bases, leaving 15 bases of the junction unmatched. CDR3 length: 17 amino acids.

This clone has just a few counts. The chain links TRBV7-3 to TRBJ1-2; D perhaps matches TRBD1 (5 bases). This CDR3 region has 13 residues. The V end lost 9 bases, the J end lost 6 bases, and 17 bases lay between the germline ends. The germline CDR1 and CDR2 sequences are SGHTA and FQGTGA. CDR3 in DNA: TGTGCCAGTTCGCAGGGAATCGTGGATGGCTACACCTTC. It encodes CASSQGIVDGYTF.

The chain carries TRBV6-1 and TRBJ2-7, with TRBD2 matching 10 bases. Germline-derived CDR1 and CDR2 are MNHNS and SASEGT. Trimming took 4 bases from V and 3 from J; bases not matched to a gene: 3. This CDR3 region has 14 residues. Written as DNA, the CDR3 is TGTGCCAGCAGTGCTGCTAGCGGGGGCTACGAGCAGTACTTC. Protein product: CASSAASGGYEQYF.

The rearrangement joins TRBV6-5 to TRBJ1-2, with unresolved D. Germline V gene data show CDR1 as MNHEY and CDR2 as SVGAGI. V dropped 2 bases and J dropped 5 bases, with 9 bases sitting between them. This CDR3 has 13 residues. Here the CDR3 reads CASSYPRGYGYTF. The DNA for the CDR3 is TGTGCCAGCAGTTACCCTCGGGGATATGGCTACACCTTC.

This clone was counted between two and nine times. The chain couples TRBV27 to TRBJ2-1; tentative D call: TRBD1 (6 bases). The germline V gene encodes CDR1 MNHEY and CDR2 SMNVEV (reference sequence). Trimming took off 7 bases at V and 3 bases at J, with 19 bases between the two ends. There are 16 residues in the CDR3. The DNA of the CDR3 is TGTGCCAGCAAGGGGAGCCAGGGGACGCGCTACAATGAGCAGTTCTTC. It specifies CASKGSQGTRYNEQFF.

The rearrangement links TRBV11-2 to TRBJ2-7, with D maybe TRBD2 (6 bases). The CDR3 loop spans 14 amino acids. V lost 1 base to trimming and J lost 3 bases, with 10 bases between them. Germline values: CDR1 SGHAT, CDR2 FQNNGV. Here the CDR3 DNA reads TGTGCCAGCAGCTTAGCTCCGGGGGTCTACGAGCAGTACTTC. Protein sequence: CASSLAPGVYEQYF.